The 27 T cell receptor beta chains below all came from one sample that was sequenced in a study of blood T cells in healthy people across ages (dated by TCRdb to about 2015). Libraries were built with 5' RACE. Sequencing instrument: Illumina HiSeq 2500. The second PCR ran for roughly 6 to 11 cycles and used a J-beta primer mix along with a sample-barcoded 5' primer. TCRdb reanalyzed the raw reads on its own, using fastp at Q25 for trimming and MiXCR for clone calling, and kept in-frame beta chains. Entries that share a CDR3 protein sequence are merged under the most common genes and DNA. Within this sample are around 1.7 million distinct CDR3 sequences, with roughly 27% of them counted one time only. About 7.7% of the sample rests with the top ten. Material: blood. The receptors shown here come from a woman in her 30s in good health.

This clonotype was found a few times. The chain uses TRBV7-3 and TRBJ2-5; D is perhaps TRBD1 or TRBD2 (6 bases each). Germline V CDR1 and CDR2: SGHTA, FQGTGA. CDR3 size: 15 residues. V shed 2 bases and J shed 5 bases, with 15 bases lying between them. CDR3 protein: CASSLGGQARETQYF. The DNA of the CDR3 is TGTGCCAGCAGCTTAGGGGGGCAGGCCCGGGAGACCCAGTACTTC.

In its sample, this clonotype was seen a few times. The DNA for the CDR3 is TGTGCCAGCAGTTCCCCCTTGGGCCGCAAGTTCCTTGGGGAGCTGTTTTTT. Its translation: CASSSPLGRKFLGELFF. The V gene is TRBV6-6, the J gene TRBJ2-2; no firm D call. Germline assignment: CDR1 MNHNY and CDR2 SVGAGI (reference sequence). V lost 4 bases, J lost 8 bases, and 23 bases lay in between. This CDR3 is 17 amino acids long.

There are a few counts of this clonotype. The chain couples TRBV20-1 to TRBJ2-3, with TRBD2 matching over 11 bases. Germline trimming cut 0 bases from V and 4 bases from J; bases unmatched to any gene: 3. This CDR3 has 15 residues. The germline V gene encodes CDR1 DFQATT and CDR2 SNEGSKA (reference sequence). CDR3 coding DNA: TGCAGTGCTAGAGAACTAGCGGGAGTCCCAGATACGCAGTATTTT. Translation: CSARELAGVPDTQYF.

This chain links TRBV7-3 with TRBJ1-2, with D maybe TRBD1 (6 bases). In germline, CDR1 is SGHTA, CDR2 FQGTGA. With 4 bases removed from V and 13 bases from J, the gap between germline ends came to 13 bases. The CDR3 is 11 residues long. Here the CDR3 reads CASSSTGNGTF. CDR3 sequence (DNA): TGTGCCAGCAGCTCTACAGGGAATGGCACCTTC. The full variable domain, its missing parts supplied by reference TRBV7-3 and TRBJ1-2, is GAGVSQTPSNKVTEKGKYVELRCDPISGHTALYWYRQSLGQGPEFLIYFQGTGAADDSGLPNDRFFAVRPEGSVSTLKIQRTERGDSAVYLCASSSTGNGTFGSGTRLTVV.

The CDR3 DNA sequence: TGTGCCAGCAGCGCTCCGGGAACGAGATCAAACAATGAGCAGTTCTTC. It codes for CASSAPGTRSNNEQFF. The chain has TRBV7-2 and TRBJ2-1, with a possible D match to TRBD2 (5 bases). This CDR3 comprises 16 residues. CDR1 is SGHTA, CDR2 FQGNSA, per germline. V gave up 5 bases and J gave up 5 bases, with 19 bases separating them.

This clonotype appeared many times. V gene TRBV6-6 combines with J gene TRBJ2-7, with D uncertain. The CDR3 spans 14 residues. Deletions cut 0 bases from V and 2 bases from J, with 8 bases between. Germline CDR1 is MNHNY and CDR2 is SVGAGI (reference sequence). The CDR3 loop reads CASSYSEVTYEQYF. As DNA, the CDR3 is TGTGCCAGCAGTTACTCGGAAGTTACCTACGAGCAGTACTTC.

The chain couples TRBV12-3 or TRBV12-4 to TRBJ1-2; maybe TRBD1 (6 bases). Trimming cost V 6 bases and J 4 bases, with 21 bases left between them. This CDR3 spans 16 amino acids. In DNA form, the CDR3 reads TGTGCCAGCAGATATACGACCCCAGGGGTAGGCTATGGCTACACCTTC. This sequence encodes CASRYTTPGVGYGYTF.

A few counts support this clonotype. The genes are TRBV11-2 and TRBJ1-4, with a tentative D call TRBD1 (5 bases). V lost 1 base, J lost 7 bases, and 10 bases lay in between. CDR3 size: 14 residues. CDR1 and CDR2 from the germline V gene are SGHAT and FQNNGV. The CDR3 DNA sequence: TGTGCCAGCAGCTTAGCCCAGGGTACTGAAAAACTGTTTTTT. As protein: CASSLAQGTEKLFF.

In its sample, this clonotype was seen a few times. The rearrangement joins TRBV5-1 to TRBJ2-3; TRBD2 matches at 9 bases. CDR1 is SGHRS, CDR2 YFSETQ, per germline. With V trimmed by 2 bases and J by 4 bases, 11 bases remained unmatched. The length of the CDR3 is 17 residues. Written as DNA, the CDR3 is TGCGCCAGCAGCTTTCCTCCCGCTAGCGGGGAGTCAGATACGCAGTATTTT. Translating it yields CASSFPPASGESDTQYF.

The chain uses TRBV2 and TRBJ2-5; the match to TRBD2 covers 9 bases. The J call is uncertain, as TRBJ2-7 better fits the DNA end. This CDR3 spans 14 amino acids. The V gene's germline CDR1 is SNHLY and CDR2 FYNNEI. CDR3 loop: CASSVSGRRYEQYF. CDR3 bases: TGTGCCAGCAGCGTAAGCGGGAGGCGTTACGAGCAGTACTTC.

There are a few counts of this clonotype. This chain joins TRBV5-1 and TRBJ2-3; D remains unclear. V gave up 1 base and J gave up 1 base, with 10 bases separating them. This CDR3 is built from 15 residues. Per germline, CDR1 SGHRS and CDR2 YFSETQ. CDR3 nucleotide sequence: TGCGCCAGCAGCTTGCTTCAGTCCGGCACAGATACGCAGTATTTT. Translating it yields CASSLLQSGTDTQYF.

The chain has TRBV7-2 and TRBJ2-1; 7 bases are a match to TRBD2. Germline trimming cut 5 bases from V and 0 bases from J; bases unmatched to any gene: 10. CDR3 length: 17 amino acids. Per germline, CDR1 SGHTA and CDR2 FQGNSA. Here the CDR3 DNA reads TGTGCCAGCAGCGCTGAACTAGCGCCGAGCTCCTACAATGAGCAGTTCTTC. Its protein is CASSAELAPSSYNEQFF.

This chain joins TRBV2 and TRBJ2-2, with unresolved D. V was trimmed by 2 bases and J by 3 bases, leaving 7 bases between them. The CDR3 is made up of 14 amino acids. The germline gives CDR1 SNHLY, CDR2 FYNNEI. The CDR3 DNA follows: TGTGCCAGCAGTGAATCCCCAGACACCGGGGAGCTGTTTTTT. This encodes CASSESPDTGELFF.

The V call is TRBV20-1, the J call TRBJ2-3; D ambiguous. Germline CDR1 DFQATT, CDR2 SNEGSKA (reference sequence). The V end lost 0 bases, the J end lost 0 bases, and 7 bases lay between the germline ends. CDR3 length: 14 amino acids. CDR3 loop: CSAREGQSTDTQYF. The CDR3 DNA reads TGCAGTGCTAGAGAGGGCCAGAGCACAGATACGCAGTATTTT.

The chain has TRBV29-1 and TRBJ2-5; D not certain. The J call is uncertain, as TRBJ2-1 better fits the DNA end. Per the germline V gene, CDR1 is SQVTM and CDR2 is ANQGSEA. The CDR3 totals 13 residues. CDR3 loop: CSVDGRLQETQFF. The CDR3 DNA reads TGCAGCGTTGATGGACGGTTGCAAGAGACCCAGTTCTTC.

J is TRBJ2-7 and V is TRBV7-6, with 10 bases identical to TRBD1. The CDR3 covers 15 residues. Germline assignment: CDR1 SGHVS and CDR2 FNYEAQ. With 6 bases clipped from V and 0 bases from J, the junction kept 5 bases outside the gene matches. CDR3: CASSFGQGDSYEQYF. The CDR3 nucleotides are TGTGCCAGCAGTTTCGGACAGGGGGACTCCTACGAGCAGTACTTC.

V is TRBV4-3 and J is TRBJ1-4; D unresolved. The CDR3 runs to 14 residues. In germline, CDR1 is LGHNA, CDR2 YSLEER. With 0 bases removed from V and 5 bases from J, the gap between germline ends came to 7 bases. The CDR3 DNA reads TGCGCCAGCAGCCAAGATGTACAAAATGAAAAACTGTTTTTT. Its translation: CASSQDVQNEKLFF.

V and J are TRBV20-1 and TRBJ2-7; 8 bases map to TRBD1. With 2 bases clipped from V and 5 bases from J, the junction kept 11 bases outside the gene matches. The CDR3 covers 15 residues. Germline loops: CDR1 DFQATT, CDR2 SNEGSKA (reference sequence). Here the CDR3 reads CSARPLDRGEDEQYF. CDR3 nucleotides: TGCAGTGCTAGACCGCTCGACAGGGGTGAAGACGAGCAGTACTTC.

This chain uses TRBV12-3 or TRBV12-4 with TRBJ1-5; D remains ambiguous. This CDR3 region has 16 residues. Trimming left V 6 bases short and J 7 bases short, with 22 bases between. CDR3 nucleotides: TGTGCCAGCAGCCTCGGGGATTGGGGTTTAGACCAGCCCCAGCATTTT. Translation gives CASSLGDWGLDQPQHF.

This clonotype was detected ten times or more. The chain has TRBV25-1 and TRBJ1-2, with TRBD1 as a possible D gene (6 bases). CDR1 and CDR2 (germline): MGHDK, SYGVNS. With 1 base removed from V and 7 bases from J, the gap between germline ends came to 13 bases. This CDR3 has 14 amino acids. This CDR3 reads CASSESSRGRGYTF. The DNA for the CDR3 is TGTGCCAGCAGTGAATCGTCCAGGGGCCGTGGCTACACCTTC.

This clonotype was counted many times. Its ends do not fully match the called genes, so a read error is possible. The DNA of the CDR3 is TGTGCCAGCAGCTTAGGTCAGTCGAACACTGAAGCTTTCTTT. Protein sequence: CASSLGQSNTEAFF. The chain combines TRBV5-1 with TRBJ1-1; D unresolved. From germline, CDR1 is SGHRS and CDR2 YFSETQ. The CDR3 covers 14 residues.

There are a few counts of this clonotype. The gene calls are TRBV7-9 and TRBJ2-5; 7 bases align to TRBD1. The V gene's germline CDR1 is SEHNR and CDR2 FQNEAQ (reference sequence). This CDR3 is built from 14 residues. The ends lost 3 bases at V and 5 bases at J; junction bases unmatched: 6. The CDR3 region has the DNA TGTGCCAGCAGCTTGGTAGGGGGCGACGAGACCCAGTACTTC. Translation: CASSLVGGDETQYF.

At least ten counts were recorded for this clonotype. The V gene is TRBV27, the J gene TRBJ2-7, with 9 bases matching TRBD1. J gave up 5 bases and V 6 bases, and 5 bases lay outside the gene matches. There are 13 residues in the CDR3. Germline V gene sequence: CDR1 MNHEY, CDR2 SMNVEV (reference sequence). The CDR3 region is CASRRDRANEQYF. The CDR3 nucleotides read TGTGCCAGCAGACGGGACAGGGCCAACGAGCAGTACTTC.

This chain uses TRBV21-1 with TRBJ1-2. TRBV21-1 is listed as a pseudogene. CDR3 length equals 8 residues. The CDR3 bases are TGTGCCCCTTATGGCTACACCTTC. Translated: CAPYGYTF.

The genes are TRBV29-1 and TRBJ2-2; no definite D call. V was pared by 7 bases and J by 3 bases, with 12 bases between. This CDR3 is built from 13 residues. The V gene's germline CDR1 is SQVTM and CDR2 ANQGSEA. Here the CDR3 DNA reads TGCAGCGCTCGCTGGGGATACACCGGGGAGCTGTTTTTT. Amino acid sequence: CSARWGYTGELFF.

The chain recombines TRBV18 with TRBJ2-7; 8 nucleotides align to TRBD1. CDR1 is KGHSH, CDR2 LQKENI, per germline. V trimming: 3 bases; J trimming: 3 bases; junction bases outside the gene matches: 1. This CDR3 contains 13 residues. CDR3 DNA sequence: TGTGCCAGCTCACCTGGGACAGGCTACGAGCAGTACGTC. Amino acids: CASSPGTGYEQYV.

The chain combines TRBV7-2 with TRBJ1-3; 7 positions agree with TRBD1. This CDR3 has 15 amino acids. J lost 0 bases, V lost 5 bases, and 4 bases had no gene match. Germline V CDR1 and CDR2: SGHTA, FQGNSA. For the CDR3, the DNA is TGTGCCAGCAGCCCCACAGGGGCCTCTGGAAACACCATATATTTT. This codes for CASSPTGASGNTIYF.